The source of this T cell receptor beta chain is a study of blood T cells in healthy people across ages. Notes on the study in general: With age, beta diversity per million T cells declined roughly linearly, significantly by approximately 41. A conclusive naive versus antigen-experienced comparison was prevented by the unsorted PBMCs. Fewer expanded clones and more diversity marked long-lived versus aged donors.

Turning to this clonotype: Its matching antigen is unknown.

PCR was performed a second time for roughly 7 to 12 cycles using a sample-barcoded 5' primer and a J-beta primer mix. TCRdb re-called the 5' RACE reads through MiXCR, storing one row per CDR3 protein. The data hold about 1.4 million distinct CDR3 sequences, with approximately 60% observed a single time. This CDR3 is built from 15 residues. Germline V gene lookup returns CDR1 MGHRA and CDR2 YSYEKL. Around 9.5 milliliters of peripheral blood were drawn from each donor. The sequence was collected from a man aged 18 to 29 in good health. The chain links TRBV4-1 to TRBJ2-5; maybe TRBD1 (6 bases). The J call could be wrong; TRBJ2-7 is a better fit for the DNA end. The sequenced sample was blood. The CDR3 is CASSQGGTLHYEQYF. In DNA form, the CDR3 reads TGCGCCAGCAGCCAAGGAGGGACACTCCACTACGAGCAGTACTTC.